Listed below are T cell receptor beta chains from one sample, sequenced in a study of blood T cell repertoires in COVID-19. TCRdb's table, derived via immunoSEQ multiplex PCR, lists solely in-frame clones and lacks some. This sample yields 200,000 to 300,000 clones, of which around 84% are seen a single time; 1.5% to 2% belongs to the top ten. The source material was PBMCs or T cells enriched from blood (not recorded which). The receptors derive from a man aged 35-49 years who had recovered from COVID-19. Both conserved end residues are part of each CDR3. D genes are given only for firm matches. Clone sizes are given selectively: once, few, many, or a class where the clone is expanded.

d_gene,v_gene,len,abundance,j_gene,CDR3nt,CDR3aa
TRBD1,TRBV7-8,15,-,TRBJ2-5,TGTGCCAGCAGCATTGGGACAGCACTCCATGAGACCCAGTACTTC,CASSIGTALHETQYF
-,TRBV11-3,16,-,TRBJ2-2,TGTGCCAGCAGCTTAGATCCTAGCACAAACACCGGGGAGCTGTTTTTT,CASSLDPSTNTGELFF
-,TRBV29-1,11,once,TRBJ1-3,TGCAGCGCTGGGGGGGGAAACACCATATATTTT,CSAGGGNTIYF
-,TRBV2,15,-,TRBJ1-1,TGTGCCAGCAGTGAAGAGGGGCACGGCGGCACTGAAGCTTTCTTT,CASSEEGHGGTEAFF
-,TRBV5-1,13,-,TRBJ1-1,TGCGCCAGCAGCTTGGGCAGGAACACTGAAGCTTTCTTT,CASSLGRNTEAFF
TRBD2,TRBV5-1,16,-,TRBJ2-2,TGCGCCAGCAGCTTGGACAGCGGGGGGAACACCGGGGAGCTGTTTTTT,CASSLDSGGNTGELFF
TRBD1,TRBV12-3/TRBV12-4,13,-,TRBJ2-3,TGTGCCAGCAGCCAACAGGGGGCGGATACGCAGTATTTT,CASSQQGADTQYF
-,TRBV7-9,17,-,TRBJ2-2,TGTGCCAGCAGCCTTTCCCTCGACAGCCTAAACACCGGGGAGCTGTTTTTT,CASSLSLDSLNTGELFF
TRBD1,TRBV29-1,16,-,TRBJ1-2,TGCAGCGTTGAAGAAAGCCCGACAGGGTTTAACTATGGCTACACCTTC,CSVEESPTGFNYGYTF
TRBD1,TRBV27,13,-,TRBJ1-2,TGTGCCTGTAGGGACAGGGTAGACTATGGCTACACCTTC,CACRDRVDYGYTF
TRBD2,TRBV2,18,once,TRBJ2-7,TGTGCCAGCAGTTCAACTAGCGGGAGGGCCCTCCGCATCGGAGAGCAGTACTTC,CASSSTSGRALRIGEQYF
-,TRBV28,14,-,TRBJ2-7,TGTGCCAGCATCCCCGGGACTTTTGGCTACGAGCAGTACTTC,CASIPGTFGYEQYF
TRBD1,TRBV9,15,-,TRBJ2-5,TGTGCCAGCAGCCCGGGGACAGCTAAGACAGGGACCCAGTACTTC,CASSPGTAKTGTQYF
TRBD1,TRBV6-4,18,-,TRBJ2-1,TGTGCCAGCCGCCCCCTTCACGACGGACAGGGGGCCTACAATGAGCAGTTCTTC,CASRPLHDGQGAYNEQFF
-,TRBV5-1,14,-,TRBJ2-1,TGCGCCAGCAGTAGGACAGCTAACTACAATGAGCAGTTCTTC,CASSRTANYNEQFF
TRBD1,TRBV30,15,-,TRBJ2-7,TGTGCCTGGAGCATACCGGGACAGGGCTCCTACGAGCAGTACTTC,CAWSIPGQGSYEQYF
TRBD1,TRBV11-1,13,-,TRBJ1-1,TGTGCCAGCAGCTTAGGGACAGGCCTTGAAGCTTTCTTT,CASSLGTGLEAFF
-,TRBV28,14,-,TRBJ2-7,TGTGCCAGTGGGACAACCGAAGGTTACGACGAGCAGTACTTC,CASGTTEGYDEQYF
-,TRBV27,14,once,TRBJ2-1,TGTGCCAGCAGTTTAGGACTACCCTACAATGAGCAGTTCTTC,CASSLGLPYNEQFF
TRBD2,TRBV5-1,14,-,TRBJ2-2,TGCGCCAGCAGGACTAGCGGGGAGGCTCGGGAGCTGTTTTTT,CASRTSGEARELFF
-,TRBV13,19,-,TRBJ2-1,TGTGCCAGCACCCGGTTGGATGGGGCCCCGAGTCATTCCTACAATGAGCAGTTCTTC,CASTRLDGAPSHSYNEQFF
-,TRBV2,15,-,TRBJ2-5,TGTGCCAGCAGTGAAACGGCTAGCCTAAGAGAAACCCAGTACTTC,CASSETASLRETQYF
TRBD1,TRBV10-3,14,once,TRBJ1-2,TGTGCCATCACCCCGGGACAGGGATTCGATGGCTACACCTTC,CAITPGQGFDGYTF
-,TRBV28,17,-,TRBJ1-5,TGTGCCAGCAGTTTATATTCCTCGCGGGTTGGCAATCAGCCCCAGCATTTT,CASSLYSSRVGNQPQHF
TRBD1,TRBV13,14,-,TRBJ1-2,TGTGCCAGCAGCCCCGGGGACAGGCTCTATGGCTACACCTTC,CASSPGDRLYGYTF
-,TRBV7-2,14,once,TRBJ1-2,TGTGCCAGCAGCCCCGCGATAGCCAACTATGGCTACACCTTC,CASSPAIANYGYTF
-,TRBV27,15,-,TRBJ2-1,TGTGCCAGCAGCCTGGAGGTAGCGGTCTACAATGAGCAGTTCTTC,CASSLEVAVYNEQFF
-,TRBV2,13,-,TRBJ2-7,TGTGCCAGCAGTGAATCTAGACCCAACGAGCAGTACTTC,CASSESRPNEQYF
-,TRBV5-1,14,few,TRBJ1-1,TGCGCCAGCAGCATTACAGGGATGAACACTGAAGCTTTCTTT,CASSITGMNTEAFF
TRBD1,TRBV5-1,14,-,TRBJ1-5,TGCGCCAGCAGCTTGGAACAGGGGGTTCAGCCCCAGCATTTT,CASSLEQGVQPQHF
TRBD1,TRBV6-1,16,-,TRBJ1-2,TGTGCCAGCAGTGAAGTCCTGGGACAGACTAACTATGGCTACACCTTC,CASSEVLGQTNYGYTF
TRBD2,TRBV5-8,17,-,TRBJ2-1,TGTGCCAGCAGCTTGGAAGGACTAGCGCGGAACTACAATGAGCAGTTCTTC,CASSLEGLARNYNEQFF
TRBD1,TRBV12-3/TRBV12-4,13,-,TRBJ1-2,TGTGCCAGCAGACAGGGGGCCTTTAGTGGCTACACCTTC,CASRQGAFSGYTF
-,TRBV30,13,once,TRBJ1-5,TGTGCCTGGAGTCGTGACAGCTATCAGCCCCAGCATTTT,CAWSRDSYQPQHF
TRBD2,TRBV4-2,16,-,TRBJ2-3,TGTGCCAGCAGCCCTCGACTAGCGGGAGAGGCAGATACGCAGTATTTT,CASSPRLAGEADTQYF
-,TRBV27,13,-,TRBJ1-2,TGTGCCAGCAGTACGGGTCCTAACTATGGCTACACCTTC,CASSTGPNYGYTF
-,TRBV3-1/TRBV3-2,15,-,TRBJ2-3,TGTGCCAGCAGCCGAACTGGCGGGAATGAAGATACGCAGTATTTT,CASSRTGGNEDTQYF
TRBD1,TRBV7-9,14,-,TRBJ1-4,TGTGCCAGCAGCAACCGGGACAGGACTGAAAAACTGTTTTTT,CASSNRDRTEKLFF
-,TRBV6-5,15,-,TRBJ2-7,TGTGCCAGCAGTTATCACGACAGGGAGGCCTACGAGCAGTACTTC,CASSYHDREAYEQYF
TRBD2,TRBV10-3,15,-,TRBJ2-3,TGTGCCATCAGAGAGTTAGCGGGGGGCCATGATACGCAGTATTTT,CAIRELAGGHDTQYF
-,TRBV12-2,15,-,TRBJ2-1,TGTGCAAGTCGCTCAGTCCGCAGAGAAGACAAGGAGCAGTTCTTC,CASRSVRREDKEQFF